The rows below give T cell receptor beta chains drawn from one sample of a study of cytomegalovirus exposure and HLA in healthy donors. Method: immunoSEQ multiplex PCR; TCRdb's copy keeps in-frame clones and lacks some. The sample yields some 150,000 clones, around three quarters seen once. The sample consisted of PBMCs. The receptors originated from a woman aged 50 to 65 in good health and CMV-seronegative. Both conserved end residues are part of each CDR3. A D gene is named only where the DNA matches it firmly. Size values are once, few and many counts, or a class for expanded clones, and some rows have none.

J gene | clone size | V gene | D gene | CDR3 protein | CDR3 DNA
TRBJ1-2 | NA | TRBV28 | TRBD1 | CASRLHPGQGFALFTRYGYTF | TGTGCCAGCAGACTTCATCCGGGACAGGGGTTCGCCCTTTTTACGCGTTATGGCTACACCTTC
TRBJ2-1 | NA | TRBV27 | TRBD1 | CASSVTGVNEQFF | TGTGCCAGCAGTGTGACAGGGGTCAATGAGCAGTTCTTC
TRBJ1-1 | NA | TRBV27 | NA | CASSWIQGAEAFF | TGTGCCAGCAGTTGGATACAGGGCGCTGAAGCTTTCTTT
TRBJ2-2 | NA | TRBV7-8 | NA | CASSLARTYAGGELFF | TGTGCCAGCAGCTTAGCGCGGACATACGCCGGCGGGGAGCTGTTTTTT
TRBJ2-3 | NA | TRBV28 | NA | CASSLPGGPSTDTQYF | TGTGCCAGCAGTTTACCCGGGGGGCCTAGCACAGATACGCAGTATTTT
TRBJ1-2 | NA | TRBV6-6 | NA | CASSPKGLKYGYTF | TGTGCCAGCAGTCCCAAGGGGCTGAAGTATGGCTACACCTTC
TRBJ1-1 | NA | TRBV18 | NA | CASSPDRKNTEAFF | TGTGCCAGCTCACCGGACAGAAAGAACACTGAAGCTTTCTTT
TRBJ2-1 | NA | TRBV12-5 | TRBD1 | CASGPGRTGSYNEQFF | TGTGCTAGTGGTCCCGGAAGGACAGGGTCCTACAATGAGCAGTTCTTC
TRBJ1-4 | NA | TRBV19 | NA | CASSPYQVGRGEKLFF | TGTGCCAGTAGTCCTTACCAAGTGGGCAGGGGTGAAAAACTGTTTTTT
TRBJ2-7 | NA | TRBV28 | TRBD2 | CASSFEGTSSYEQYF | TGTGCCAGCAGTTTTGAGGGGACTAGCTCCTACGAGCAGTACTTC
TRBJ2-3 | NA | TRBV5-1 | TRBD2 | CASSNGLAGNTDTQYF | TGCGCCAGCAGCAATGGACTAGCGGGGAACACAGATACGCAGTATTTT
TRBJ1-1 | NA | TRBV18 | TRBD1 | CASSLVTGQGHMNTEAFF | TGTGCCAGCTCGCTAGTTACGGGACAGGGCCACATGAACACTGAAGCTTTCTTT
TRBJ1-6 | few | TRBV30 | NA | CAWKDTHNSPLHF | TGTGCCTGGAAGGACACCCATAATTCCCCCCTCCACTTT
TRBJ2-2 | few | TRBV27 | TRBD2 | CASSFLRGGGVGELFF | TGTGCCAGCAGTTTTCTGCGGGGGGGCGGGGTTGGGGAGCTGTTTTTT
TRBJ1-3 | NA | TRBV15 | TRBD1 | CATSPRTGADTIYF | TGTGCCACCAGCCCGCGGACAGGGGCGGACACCATATATTTT
TRBJ1-1 | NA | TRBV5-1 | TRBD1 | CASSPEGGYREAEAFF | TGCGCCAGCAGCCCGGAAGGGGGCTATCGGGAAGCTGAAGCTTTCTTT
TRBJ2-7 | NA | TRBV19 | TRBD2 | CASSQAGGPMRGMLYF | TGTGCCAGTAGTCAAGCGGGAGGGCCTATGAGGGGCATGTTGTACTTC
TRBJ2-1 | NA | TRBV5-6 | TRBD2 | CATCTGTSFDNEQFF | TGTGCCACCTGCACTGGGACTAGCTTCGACAATGAGCAGTTCTTC